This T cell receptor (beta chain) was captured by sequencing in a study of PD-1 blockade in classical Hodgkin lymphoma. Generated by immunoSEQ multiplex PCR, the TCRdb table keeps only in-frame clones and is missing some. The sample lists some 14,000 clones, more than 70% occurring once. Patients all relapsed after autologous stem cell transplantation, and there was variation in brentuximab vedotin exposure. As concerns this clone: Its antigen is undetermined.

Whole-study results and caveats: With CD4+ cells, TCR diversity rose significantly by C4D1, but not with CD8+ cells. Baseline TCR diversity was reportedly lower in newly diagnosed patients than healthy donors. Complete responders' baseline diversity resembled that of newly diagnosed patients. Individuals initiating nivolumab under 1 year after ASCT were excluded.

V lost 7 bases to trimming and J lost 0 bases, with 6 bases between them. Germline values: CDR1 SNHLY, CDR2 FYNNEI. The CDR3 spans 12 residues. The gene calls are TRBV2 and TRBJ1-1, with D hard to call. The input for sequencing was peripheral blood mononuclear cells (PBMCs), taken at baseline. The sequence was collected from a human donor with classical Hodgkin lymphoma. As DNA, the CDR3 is TGTGCCAGCAAGACTATGAACACTGAAGCTTTCTTT. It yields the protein CASKTMNTEAFF.